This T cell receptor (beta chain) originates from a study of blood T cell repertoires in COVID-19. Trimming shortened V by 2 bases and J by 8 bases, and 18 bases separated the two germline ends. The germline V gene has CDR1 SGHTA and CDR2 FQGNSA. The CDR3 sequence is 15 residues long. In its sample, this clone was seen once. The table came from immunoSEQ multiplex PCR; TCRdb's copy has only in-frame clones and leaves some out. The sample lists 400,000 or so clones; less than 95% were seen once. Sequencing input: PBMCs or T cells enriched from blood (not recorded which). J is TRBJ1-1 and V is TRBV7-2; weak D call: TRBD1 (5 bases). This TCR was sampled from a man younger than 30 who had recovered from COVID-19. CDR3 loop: CASSLKRSYWGEAFF. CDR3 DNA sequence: TGTGCCAGCAGCTTAAAAAGATCGTATTGGGGCGAAGCTTTCTTT.